Each of the 27 T cell receptor beta chains below was sequenced from the same sample in a study of blood T cell repertoires in COVID-19. Assay: immunoSEQ multiplex PCR; the TCRdb copy retains only in-frame clones and omits some. This table holds roughly 250,000 clones, roughly 90% found once. Specimen: PBMCs or T cells enriched from blood (not recorded which). The receptors here all came from a woman aged 30 to 39 with acute COVID-19.

On this clone itself: Within the sample, other DNA sequences also encode this same CDR3. The chain employs TRBV7-9 and TRBJ1-1; D remains unclear. The germline gives CDR1 SEHNR, CDR2 FQNEAQ (reference sequence). V was trimmed by 1 base and J by 4 bases, leaving 10 bases between them. The CDR3 is 14 amino acids. The CDR3 DNA reads TGTGCCAGCAGCTTAGGCCGGGTTGGCACTGAAGCTTTCTTT. It encodes CASSLGRVGTEAFF.

This chain connects TRBV29-1 to TRBJ1-3; D is ambiguous. The V end lost 4 bases, the J end lost 3 bases, and 7 bases lay between the germline ends. Germline V gene lookup returns CDR1 SQVTM and CDR2 ANQGSEA. The CDR3 totals 12 residues. The CDR3 coding sequence is TGCAGCGTTGCGGAGCTTGGAAACACCATATATTTT. Translation gives CSVAELGNTIYF.

The chain joins TRBV19 to TRBJ1-6, with 7 bases lining up with TRBD1. Germline lookup yields CDR1 LNHDA and CDR2 SQIVND (reference sequence). Trimming removed 3 bases from V and 7 bases from J; junction bases left unmatched: 0. The length of the CDR3 is 13 residues. Here the CDR3 reads CASSMTGNSPLHF. DNA for the CDR3: TGTGCCAGTAGTATGACAGGGAATTCACCCCTCCACTTT.

The chain has TRBV6-1 and TRBJ2-6, with a tentative D call TRBD1 (5 bases). The germline V gene has CDR1 MNHNS and CDR2 SASEGT. Between the trimmed V and J ends, which lost 3 bases and 6 bases, there was a span of 12 bases. CDR3 length: 15 amino acids. In DNA, the CDR3 is TGTGCCAGCAGTGATCATGGTGGGGCGGCCAACGTCCTGACTTTC. It codes for CASSDHGGAANVLTF.

This clone is a singleton in its sample. This rearrangement joins TRBV7-2 to TRBJ1-3, with no clear D. From germline, CDR1 is SGHTA and CDR2 FQGNSA. The CDR3 totals 15 residues. With 2 bases removed from V and 2 bases from J, the gap between germline ends came to 10 bases. CDR3 coding DNA: TGTGCCAGCAGCTTAACCCGGGGAACTGGAAACACCATATATTTT. This gives the protein CASSLTRGTGNTIYF.

The chain links TRBV30 to TRBJ2-1; tentatively, D is TRBD2 (5 bases). Trimming removed 2 bases from V and 6 bases from J, with 14 bases in between. Germline V gives CDR1 GTSNPN, CDR2 SVGIG (reference sequence). This CDR3 spans 14 amino acids. CDR3 coding DNA: TGTGCCTGGAGTTTGTCAAATCGGGGCAATGAGCAGTTCTTC. Translated: CAWSLSNRGNEQFF.

The J gene is TRBJ2-1, the V gene TRBV6-2 or TRBV6-3; 15 bases line up with TRBD2. The junction had 9 bases not matched to a gene; V was cut back by 5 bases and J by 10 bases. Germline values: CDR1 MNHEY, CDR2 SVGEGT. This CDR3 spans 16 amino acids. The CDR3 DNA reads TGTGCCAGCAGTCCAGGACTAGCGGGGGGGCCGGGGGAGCAGTTCTTC. Translation gives CASSPGLAGGPGEQFF.

The DNA of the CDR3 is TGTGCCAGCAGTCCCAGCGGGGGGGCCATAAATGAGCAGTTCTTC. This codes for CASSPSGGAINEQFF. The chain is built from TRBV6-5 and TRBJ2-1; 10 nucleotides match TRBD2. Germline V lookup: CDR1 MNHEY, CDR2 SVGAGI. The CDR3 spans 15 residues. The V segment lost 5 bases and the J segment 7 bases; nucleotides outside the gene matches: 8.

The rearrangement uses TRBV4-1 and TRBJ1-2; 10 nucleotides match TRBD1. This CDR3 has 15 residues. V lost 6 bases and J lost 8; bases outside the gene matches: 12. Germline V gene lookup returns CDR1 MGHRA and CDR2 YSYEKL. The CDR3 loop reads CASSRPGQGRHGYTF. In DNA form, the CDR3 reads TGCGCCAGCAGTCGTCCGGGACAGGGGCGTCACGGCTACACCTTC.

V usage is TRBV15 and J usage is TRBJ1-6; D gene uncertain. Germline values: CDR1 LNHNV, CDR2 YYDKDF (reference sequence). V shed 1 base and J shed 10 bases, with 11 bases lying between them. The CDR3 spans 14 residues. CDR3 protein: CATSRVGQISPLHF. CDR3 nucleotide sequence: TGTGCCACCAGCAGAGTTGGGCAGATCTCACCCCTCCACTTT.

The chain combines TRBV5-1 with TRBJ2-3; 7 positions match TRBD1. Unmatched junction bases numbered 7, after V lost 4 bases and J lost 5 bases. Germline CDR1 SGHRS, CDR2 YFSETQ. The CDR3 spans 14 residues. The CDR3 loop reads CASSVGTVIDTQYF. In DNA form, the CDR3 reads TGCGCCAGCAGCGTCGGGACAGTGATAGATACGCAGTATTTT.

The chain combines TRBV5-1 with TRBJ2-6; possibly TRBD2 for D (5 bases). Looked up from germline, CDR1 is SGHRS and CDR2 is YFSETQ. Trimming stripped 0 bases from V and 11 bases from J, with 9 bases between. This CDR3 has 13 amino acids. The CDR3 region has the DNA TGCGCCAGCAGCTTGGGACCGCGGGACGTCCTGACTTTC. This translates into CASSLGPRDVLTF.

In the case of this clone: Other DNA sequences in this specimen translate into the identical CDR3. The chain is built from TRBV4-1 and TRBJ2-7, with 7 positions matching TRBD1. Germline V gene sequence: CDR1 MGHRA, CDR2 YSYEKL. V was pared by 0 bases and J by 0 bases, with 2 bases of the junction left unmatched. The CDR3 is made up of 15 amino acids. In nucleotides, the CDR3 is TGCGCCAGCAGCCAAGAGACAGGGAGCTCCTACGAGCAGTACTTC. Translating gives CASSQETGSSYEQYF.

The chain uses TRBV18 and TRBJ1-1; the D is unclear. V gave up 3 bases and J gave up 1 base, with 9 bases separating them. In germline, CDR1 is KGHSH, CDR2 LQKENI. The CDR3 has 14 amino acids. The CDR3 region is CASSPLETNTEAFF. The CDR3 DNA reads TGTGCCAGCTCACCTCTAGAAACGAACACTGAAGCTTTCTTT.

V usage is TRBV7-8 and J usage is TRBJ1-5, with a tentative D call TRBD1 (6 bases). Germline CDR1 reads SGHVS; CDR2 reads FQNEAQ. This CDR3 spans 16 amino acids. Trimming removed 1 base from V and 3 bases from J, with 13 bases in between. The CDR3 DNA follows: TGTGCCAGCAGCTTAGGGACAGAGATCCTCAATCAGCCCCAGCATTTT. Its protein is CASSLGTEILNQPQHF.

This chain uses TRBV5-6 with TRBJ1-6; 8 bases fit TRBD1. Looked up from germline, CDR1 is SGHDT and CDR2 is YYEEEE. V gave up 2 bases and J gave up 9 bases; unmatched junction bases: 7. CDR3 size: 15 residues. CDR3 coding DNA: TGTGCCAGCAGCTTTAGCCGACAGGGGACTTCACCCCTCCACTTT. It specifies CASSFSRQGTSPLHF.

The gene calls are TRBV2 and TRBJ1-4, with D maybe TRBD1 (5 bases). The CDR3 extends over 15 amino acids. CDR1 and CDR2 from the germline V gene are SNHLY and FYNNEI. The ends were cut back, 4 bases at V and 4 bases at J, with 13 bases in the middle. The CDR3 spells CASSGTPGLNEKLFF. CDR3 DNA: TGTGCCAGCAGTGGAACCCCGGGACTTAATGAAAAACTGTTTTTT. Supplemented by reference TRBV2 and TRBJ1-4, the full variable domain reads EPEVTQTPSHQVTQMGQEVILRCVPISNHLYFYWYRQILGQKVEFLVSFYNNEISEKSEIFDDQFSVERPDGSNFTLKIRSTKLEDSAMYFCASSGTPGLNEKLFFGSGTQLSVL.

This clone was recorded a few times. The J gene is TRBJ2-5, the V gene TRBV6-5; TRBD2 matches at 8 bases. CDR1 is MNHEY, CDR2 SVGAGI, per germline. With 5 bases clipped from V and 3 bases from J, the junction kept 2 bases outside the gene matches. CDR3 length: 13 amino acids. CDR3 sequence reads: CASSRGLEETQYF. CDR3 DNA sequence: TGTGCCAGCAGTCGGGGACTAGAAGAGACCCAGTACTTC.

This rearrangement joins TRBV7-8 to TRBJ2-2; a possible D gene is TRBD1 (5 bases). The germline V gene encodes CDR1 SGHVS and CDR2 FQNEAQ. V gave up 5 bases and J gave up 0 bases, with 19 bases separating them. This CDR3 contains 18 residues. The DNA of the CDR3 is TGTGCCAGCAGCGCCCGCCGGGTAGGGGCCTCGAACACCGGGGAGCTGTTTTTT. Protein: CASSARRVGASNTGELFF.

V is TRBV5-1 and J is TRBJ2-4; D might be TRBD1 (5 bases). V lost 4 bases to trimming and J lost 0 bases, with 8 bases between them. The CDR3 loop spans 14 amino acids. Germline CDR1 and CDR2: SGHRS and YFSETQ. In DNA, the CDR3 is TGCGCCAGCAGCAACAGGATAGCCAAAAACATTCAGTACTTC. Its protein product is CASSNRIAKNIQYF.

The chain carries TRBV2 and TRBJ1-5, with 10 bases fitting TRBD1. The CDR3 is 16 residues long. Germline assignment: CDR1 SNHLY and CDR2 FYNNEI. V gave up 5 bases and J gave up 4 bases; unmatched junction bases: 8. The CDR3, as DNA: TGTGCCAGCAGTTCCCGGACAGGGGGTTCAAATCAGCCCCAGCATTTT. This encodes CASSSRTGGSNQPQHF.

CDR3 amino acids: CASGRGGTEAFF. The CDR3 DNA follows: TGTGCCAGCGGTAGGGGAGGTACTGAAGCTTTCTTT. This rearrangement joins TRBV6-5 to TRBJ1-1, with D tentatively TRBD1 (5 bases). The CDR3 covers 12 residues. Between the trimmed V and J ends, which lost 8 bases and 5 bases, there was a span of 12 bases. The germline CDR1 and CDR2 sequences are MNHEY and SVGAGI.

CDR3 sequence (DNA): TGCGCCAGCAGCACGGGGTCCTCTGGGGCCAACGTCCTGACTTTC. This encodes CASSTGSSGANVLTF. The rearrangement joins TRBV5-1 to TRBJ2-6, with D possibly matching TRBD2 (5 bases). Trimming left V 4 bases short and J 0 bases short, with 8 bases between. This CDR3 has 15 residues. Germline CDR1 is SGHRS and CDR2 is YFSETQ. Together with reference TRBV5-1 and TRBJ2-6, the CDR3 gives the full variable domain: KAGVTQTPRYLIKTRGQQVTLSCSPISGHRSVSWYQQTPGQGLQFLFEYFSETQRNKGNFPGRFSGRQFSNSRSEMNVSTLELGDSALYLCASSTGSSGANVLTFGAGSRLTVL.

This clone appeared a single time. The chain joins TRBV30 to TRBJ2-3; perhaps TRBD2 as D (5 bases). The length of the CDR3 is 13 residues. The V end was cut by 1 base, the J end by 2 bases, with 7 bases between. Germline V lookup: CDR1 GTSNPN, CDR2 SVGIG (reference sequence). The CDR3 DNA is TGTGCCTGGAGTGGAGCGGACACAGATACGCAGTATTTT. As protein: CAWSGADTDTQYF.

This chain connects TRBV10-1 to TRBJ2-3, with 8 bases that match TRBD1. J lost 3 bases, V lost 8 bases, and 4 bases had no gene match. Germline lookup yields CDR1 WNHNN and CDR2 SYGVQD (reference sequence). This CDR3 region has 13 residues. CDR3 bases: TGCGCCAGCGGTAGACAGGGGACAGATACGCAGTATTTT. Translation gives CASGRQGTDTQYF.

V and J are TRBV19 and TRBJ1-1; the D gene is possibly TRBD1 (6 bases). The V gene lost 2 bases and the J gene lost 4 bases, with 17 bases spanning the gap. Germline-derived CDR1 and CDR2 are LNHDA and SQIVND (reference sequence). The CDR3 is made up of 16 amino acids. CDR3 loop: CASSISFAGVGTEAFF. In DNA, the CDR3 is TGTGCCAGTAGTATAAGCTTTGCAGGGGTTGGCACTGAAGCTTTCTTT.

With regard to this clone: The same CDR3 can be traced to other DNA sequences in this sample. The chain joins TRBV11-3 to TRBJ2-5; no clear D. Trimming took 1 base from V and 5 from J, leaving 8 bases between them. Germline values: CDR1 SGHNT, CDR2 YENEEA. This CDR3 region has 13 residues. DNA for the CDR3: TGTGCCAGCAGCTTAGGGGTCGGGGAGACCCAGTACTTC. Translation gives CASSLGVGETQYF. Full variable domain (rest looked up from reference TRBV11-3 and TRBJ2-5): EAGVVQSPRYKIIEKKQPVAFWCNPISGHNTLYWYLQNLGQGPELLIRYENEEAVDDSQLPKDRFSAERLKGVDSTLKIQPAELGDSAVYLCASSLGVGETQYFGPGTRLLVL.